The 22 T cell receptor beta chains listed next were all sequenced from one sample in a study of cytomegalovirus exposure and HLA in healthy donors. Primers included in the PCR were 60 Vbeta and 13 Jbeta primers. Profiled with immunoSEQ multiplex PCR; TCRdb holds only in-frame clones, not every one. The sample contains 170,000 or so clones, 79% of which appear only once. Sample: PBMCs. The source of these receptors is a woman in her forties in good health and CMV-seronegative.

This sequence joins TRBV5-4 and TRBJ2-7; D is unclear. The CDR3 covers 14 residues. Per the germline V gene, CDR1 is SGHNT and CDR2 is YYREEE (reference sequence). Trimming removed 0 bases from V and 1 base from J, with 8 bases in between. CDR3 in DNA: TGTGCCAGCAGCTTGGCTCCAGATTCCTACGAGCAGTACTTC. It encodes CASSLAPDSYEQYF.

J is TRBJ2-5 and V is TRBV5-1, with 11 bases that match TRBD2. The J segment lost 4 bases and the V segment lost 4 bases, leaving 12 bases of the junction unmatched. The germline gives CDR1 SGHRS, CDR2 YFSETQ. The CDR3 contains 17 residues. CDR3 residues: CASSTGLLAGVSETQYF. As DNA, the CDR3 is TGCGCCAGCAGCACGGGCTTACTAGCGGGGGTTTCAGAGACCCAGTACTTC.

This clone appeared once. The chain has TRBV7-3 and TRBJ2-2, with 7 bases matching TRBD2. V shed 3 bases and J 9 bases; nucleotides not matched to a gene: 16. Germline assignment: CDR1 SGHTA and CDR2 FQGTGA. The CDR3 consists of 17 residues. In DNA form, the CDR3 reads TGTGCCAGCAGCTTTCTTCCCCGGCCTAGCGGAGATCGGGAGCTGTTTTTT. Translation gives CASSFLPRPSGDRELFF. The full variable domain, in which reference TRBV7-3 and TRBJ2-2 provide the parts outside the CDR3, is GAGVSQTPSNKVTEKGKYVELRCDPISGHTALYWYRQSLGQGPEFLIYFQGTGAADDSGLPNDRFFAVRPEGSVSTLKIQRTERGDSAVYLCASSFLPRPSGDRELFFGEGSRLTVL.

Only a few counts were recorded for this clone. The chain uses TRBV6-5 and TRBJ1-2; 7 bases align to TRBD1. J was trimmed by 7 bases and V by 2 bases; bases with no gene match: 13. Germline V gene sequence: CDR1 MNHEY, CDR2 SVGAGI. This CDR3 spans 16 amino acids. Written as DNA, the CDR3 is TGTGCCAGCAGTTACCTCCCTCAGACAGGGTTGTCTGGCTACACCTTC. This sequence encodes CASSYLPQTGLSGYTF.

Here the CDR3 reads CASSPSGAQETQYF. The CDR3, as DNA: TGCGCCAGCAGCCCGTCAGGGGCCCAAGAGACCCAGTACTTC. This chain joins TRBV5-1 and TRBJ2-5, with D tentatively TRBD1 (6 bases). This CDR3 has 14 amino acids. Germline values: CDR1 SGHRS, CDR2 YFSETQ. The V and J ends lost 4 bases and 1 base respectively, with 11 bases between them.

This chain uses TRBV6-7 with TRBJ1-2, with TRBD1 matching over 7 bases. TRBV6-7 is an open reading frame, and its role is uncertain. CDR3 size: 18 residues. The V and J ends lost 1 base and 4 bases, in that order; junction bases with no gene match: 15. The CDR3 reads CASSYLIRDSNYPYGYTF. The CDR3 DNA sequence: TGTGCCAGCAGTTACTTAATCCGGGACAGCAACTACCCCTATGGCTACACCTTC.

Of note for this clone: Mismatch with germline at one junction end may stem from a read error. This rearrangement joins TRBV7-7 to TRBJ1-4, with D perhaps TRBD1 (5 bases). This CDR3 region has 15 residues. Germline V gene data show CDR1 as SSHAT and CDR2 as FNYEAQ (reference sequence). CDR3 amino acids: CASSPRGDLNEKLFF. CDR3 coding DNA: TGTGCTAGCAGCCCGCGGGGGGATCTTAATGAAAAACTGTTTTTT.

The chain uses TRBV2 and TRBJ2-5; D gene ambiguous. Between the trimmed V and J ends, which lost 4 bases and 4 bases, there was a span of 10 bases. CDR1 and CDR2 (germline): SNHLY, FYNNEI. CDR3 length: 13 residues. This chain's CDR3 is CASSAIARETQYF. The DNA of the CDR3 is TGTGCCAGCAGTGCGATAGCTAGAGAGACCCAGTACTTC.

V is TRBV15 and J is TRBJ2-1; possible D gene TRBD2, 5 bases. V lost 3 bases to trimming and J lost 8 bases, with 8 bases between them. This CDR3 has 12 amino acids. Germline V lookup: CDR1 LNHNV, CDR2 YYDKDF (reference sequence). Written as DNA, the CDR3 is TGTGCCACCAGCAGGGCGGGTTATGAGCAGTTCTTC. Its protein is CATSRAGYEQFF.

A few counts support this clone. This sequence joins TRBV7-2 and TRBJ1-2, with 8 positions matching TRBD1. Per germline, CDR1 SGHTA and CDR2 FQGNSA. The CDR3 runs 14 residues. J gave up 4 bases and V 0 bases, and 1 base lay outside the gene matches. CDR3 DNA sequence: TGTGCCAGCAGCTTAGCGGACAGGGCCTATGGCTACACCTTC. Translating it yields CASSLADRAYGYTF.

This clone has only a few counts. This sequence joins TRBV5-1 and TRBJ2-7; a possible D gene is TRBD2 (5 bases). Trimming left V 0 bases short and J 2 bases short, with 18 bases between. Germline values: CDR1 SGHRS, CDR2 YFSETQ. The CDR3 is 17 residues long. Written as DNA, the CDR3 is TGCGCCAGCAGCTTGGTCCCGCAGGACTTAAGAGCCTACGAGCAGTACTTC. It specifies CASSLVPQDLRAYEQYF.

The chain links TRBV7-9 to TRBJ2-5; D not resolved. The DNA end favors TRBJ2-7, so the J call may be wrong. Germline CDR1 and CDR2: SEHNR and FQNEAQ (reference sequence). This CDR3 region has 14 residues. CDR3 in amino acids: CASSPRQGAYEQYF. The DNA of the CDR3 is TGTGCCAGCAGCCCCCGGCAAGGAGCCTACGAGCAGTACTTC.

In DNA form, the CDR3 reads TGTGCCAGCAGCTTATATTCTAGCGGGAGCATAGGGGCCTGGATGCAGTACTTC. Encoded protein: CASSLYSSGSIGAWMQYF. The chain couples TRBV7-2 to TRBJ2-7, with 10 bases fitting TRBD2. J was trimmed by 9 bases and V by 2 bases; bases with no gene match: 19. CDR1 is SGHTA, CDR2 FQGNSA, per germline. This CDR3 has 18 amino acids.

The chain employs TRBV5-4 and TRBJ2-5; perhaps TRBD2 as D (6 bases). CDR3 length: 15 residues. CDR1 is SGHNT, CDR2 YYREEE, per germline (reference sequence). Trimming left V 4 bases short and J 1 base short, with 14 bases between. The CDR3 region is CASSPQRAAQETQYF. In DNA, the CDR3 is TGTGCCAGCAGCCCCCAGCGGGCGGCCCAAGAGACCCAGTACTTC.

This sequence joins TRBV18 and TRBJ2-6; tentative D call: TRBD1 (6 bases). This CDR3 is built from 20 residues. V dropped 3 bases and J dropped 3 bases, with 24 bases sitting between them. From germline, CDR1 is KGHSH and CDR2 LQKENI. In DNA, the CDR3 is TGTGCCAGCTCACCCACTTCTACCAGGGGTGCCCTTAGTGGGGCCAACGTCCTGACTTTC. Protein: CASSPTSTRGALSGANVLTF.

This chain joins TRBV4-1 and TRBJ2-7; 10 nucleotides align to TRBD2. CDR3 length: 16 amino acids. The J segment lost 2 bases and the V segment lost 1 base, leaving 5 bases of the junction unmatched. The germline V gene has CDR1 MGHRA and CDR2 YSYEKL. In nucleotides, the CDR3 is TGCGCCAGCAGCCAAGGGCTAGCGGGGGTCGCCTACGAGCAGTACTTC. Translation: CASSQGLAGVAYEQYF.

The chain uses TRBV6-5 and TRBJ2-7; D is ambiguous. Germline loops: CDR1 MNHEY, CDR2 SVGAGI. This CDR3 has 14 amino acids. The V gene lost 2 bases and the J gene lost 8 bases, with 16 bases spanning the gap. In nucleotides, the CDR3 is TGTGCCAGCAGTTACCTCCTAAGCGACGGAAAGCAGTACTTC. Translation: CASSYLLSDGKQYF.

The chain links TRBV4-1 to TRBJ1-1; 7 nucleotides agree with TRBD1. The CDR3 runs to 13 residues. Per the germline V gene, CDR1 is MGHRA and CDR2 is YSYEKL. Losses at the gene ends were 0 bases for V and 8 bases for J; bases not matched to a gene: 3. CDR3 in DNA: TGCGCCAGCAGCCAAGATCACAGGGGAGAAGCTTTCTTT. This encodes CASSQDHRGEAFF.

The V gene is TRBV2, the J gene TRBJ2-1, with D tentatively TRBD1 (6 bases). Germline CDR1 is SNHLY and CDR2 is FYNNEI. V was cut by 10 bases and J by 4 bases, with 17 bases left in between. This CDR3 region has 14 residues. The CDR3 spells CAKNRDRKYNEQFF. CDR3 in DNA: TGTGCCAAAAATAGAGACAGGAAGTACAATGAGCAGTTCTTC.

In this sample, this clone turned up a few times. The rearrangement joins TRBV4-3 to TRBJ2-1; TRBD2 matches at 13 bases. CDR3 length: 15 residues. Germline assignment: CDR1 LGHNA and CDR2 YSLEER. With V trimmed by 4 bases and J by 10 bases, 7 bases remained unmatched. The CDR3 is CASSPGLAGAEEQFF. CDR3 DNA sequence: TGCGCCAGCAGCCCCGGACTAGCGGGAGCTGAGGAGCAGTTCTTC.

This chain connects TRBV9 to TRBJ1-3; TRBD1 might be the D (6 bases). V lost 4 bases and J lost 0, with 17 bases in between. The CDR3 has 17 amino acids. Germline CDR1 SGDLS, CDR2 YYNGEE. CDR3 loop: CASSTDGQPSSGNTIYF. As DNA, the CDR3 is TGTGCCAGCAGCACCGATGGACAGCCGAGCTCTGGAAACACCATATATTTT.

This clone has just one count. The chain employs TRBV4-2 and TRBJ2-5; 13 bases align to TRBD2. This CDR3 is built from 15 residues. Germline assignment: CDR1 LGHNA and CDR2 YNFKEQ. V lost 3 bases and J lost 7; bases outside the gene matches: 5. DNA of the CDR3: TGTGCCAGCAGCCAGACTAGCGGGGGGCCCCCGACCCAGTACTTC. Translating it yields CASSQTSGGPPTQYF.